This T cell receptor beta chain emerged from a study of shared clonotypes between healthy human individuals. Background on the study: CD8 memory received one plate per donor, CD8 naive two, CD4 memory three and CD4 naive three.

Broader study findings: Non-shared clonotypes displayed generation probabilities falling below those of clonotypes present in all four donors.

This clone was seen a single time. Its matching antigen is unknown. Repertoires were generated with immunoSEQ multiplex PCR, while TCRdb's copy carries only in-frame clones and drops some. The sample yields over 1.5 million clones, about 98% seen once. There are 13 residues in the CDR3. Between the trimmed V and J ends, which lost 3 bases and 1 base, there was a span of 4 bases. Germline V gives CDR1 SGHKS, CDR2 YYEKEE (reference sequence). Sequenced sample: naive CD4+ T cells sorted from blood. Subset here: CD45RA+ positively selected. The sequence was obtained from a man in his thirties or forties in good health. The chain uses TRBV5-5 and TRBJ2-2; D remains unclear. This CDR3 reads CASSWGNTGELFF. CDR3 in DNA: TGTGCCAGCAGCTGGGGGAACACCGGGGAGCTGTTTTTT.